This record covers a single T cell receptor (beta chain). Its antigen is unknown. The data stem from a study of cytomegalovirus exposure and HLA in healthy donors. It was with 60 Vbeta and 13 Jbeta primers that the PCR ran. The method was immunoSEQ multiplex PCR; TCRdb's version includes in-frame clones alone and lacks a portion of them. Among 60,000 to 85,000 clones listed, approximately 80% were seen once. Study outcomes and limitations: Later analysis demonstrated an association between a missense DCLRE1C variant and TCR beta V- and J-gene trimming.

The CDR3 is 15 residues long. V shed 4 bases and J shed 1 base, with 10 bases lying between them. Per germline, CDR1 SNHLY and CDR2 FYNNEI. The rearrangement joins TRBV2 to TRBJ2-2; D perhaps matches TRBD1 (5 bases). This receptor was identified in a man aged 40-49 years in good health and CMV-seronegative. Sequenced input: PBMCs. Here the CDR3 DNA reads TGTGCCAGCAGTGCGGCAGGGTGGAACACCGGGGAGCTGTTTTTT. The encoded protein is CASSAAGWNTGELFF.